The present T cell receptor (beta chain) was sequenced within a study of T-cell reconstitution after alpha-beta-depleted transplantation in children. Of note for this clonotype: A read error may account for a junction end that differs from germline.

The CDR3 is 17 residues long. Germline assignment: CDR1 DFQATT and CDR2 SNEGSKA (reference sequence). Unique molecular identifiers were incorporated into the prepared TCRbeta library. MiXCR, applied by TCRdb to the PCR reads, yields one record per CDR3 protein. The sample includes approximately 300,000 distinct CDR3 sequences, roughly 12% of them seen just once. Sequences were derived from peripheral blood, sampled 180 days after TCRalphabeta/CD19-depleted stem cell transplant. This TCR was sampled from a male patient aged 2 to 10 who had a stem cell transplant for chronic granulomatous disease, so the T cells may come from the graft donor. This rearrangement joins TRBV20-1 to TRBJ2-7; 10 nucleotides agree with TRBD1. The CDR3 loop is CCASGTGDITSSYEQYF. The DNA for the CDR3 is TGCTGTGCTTCCGGGACAGGGGACATAACTTCCTCCTACGAGCAGTACTTC.